A selection of T cell receptor beta chains follows, all from one sample in a study of T cells in Graves' hyperthyroidism and ophthalmopathy. TCRdb analysed the multiplex PCR reads with MiXCR anew, one entry per CDR3 protein. The sample has some 270,000 distinct CDR3 sequences, 13% seen once. Sequencing input: blood. These receptors were collected from a woman aged 25 to 39 with Graves' hyperthyroidism that later progressed to Graves' ophthalmopathy. Both conserved end residues are part of each CDR3. Each record gives: V gene, D gene, clone size, J gene, CDR3 protein, CDR3 DNA. D genes are given only for firm matches. Expanded clones get a size class; other rows say once, few or many, or leave the size out.

v_call: TRBV30; d_call: .; clone_size: many; j_call: TRBJ2-7; cdr3_aa: CAWAREGSSYEQYF; cdr3_nt: TGTGCCTGGGCCAGGGAAGGCAGCTCCTACGAGCAGTACTTC
v_call: TRBV2; d_call: .; clone_size: few; j_call: TRBJ1-6; cdr3_aa: CASSVGQGRNVMDSPLRF; cdr3_nt: TGTGCCAGCAGTGTTGGGCAGGGCCGAAACGTAATGGATTCACCCCTCCGCTTT
v_call: TRBV19; d_call: TRBD1; clone_size: few; j_call: TRBJ1-5; cdr3_aa: CASSTDRGQSQPQHF; cdr3_nt: TGTGCCAGTAGTACGGACAGGGGGCAGTCTCAGCCCCAGCATTTT
v_call: TRBV7-9; d_call: .; clone_size: few; j_call: TRBJ2-7; cdr3_aa: CASSLAGVSYGQYF; cdr3_nt: TGTGCCAGCAGCTTAGCGGGAGTTTCCTACGGGCAGTACTTC
v_call: TRBV28; d_call: TRBD2; clone_size: many; j_call: TRBJ2-1; cdr3_aa: CASSQAGLALNEQFF; cdr3_nt: TGTGCCAGCAGCCAGGCGGGACTAGCTCTCAATGAGCAGTTCTTC
v_call: TRBV28; d_call: TRBD1; clone_size: many; j_call: TRBJ1-5; cdr3_aa: CASSPLQGDEPQHF; cdr3_nt: TGTGCCAGCAGTCCTCTCCAGGGGGATGAGCCCCAGCATTTT
v_call: TRBV27; d_call: .; clone_size: .; j_call: TRBJ2-1; cdr3_aa: CATQRMEGNYNEQFF; cdr3_nt: TGTGCCACCCAGAGGATGGAGGGAAACTACAATGAGCAGTTCTTC
v_call: TRBV6-2/TRBV6-3; d_call: .; clone_size: many; j_call: TRBJ2-5; cdr3_aa: CASSYGGSQETQYF; cdr3_nt: TGTGCCAGCAGTTACGGAGGGAGCCAAGAGACCCAGTACTTC
v_call: TRBV28; d_call: .; clone_size: many; j_call: TRBJ2-6; cdr3_aa: CASSFPILGTSGANVLTF; cdr3_nt: TGTGCCAGCAGTTTCCCTATATTAGGAACCTCTGGGGCCAACGTCCTGACTTTC
v_call: TRBV20-1; d_call: .; clone_size: .; j_call: TRBJ2-7; cdr3_aa: CSARDLGVWTNYEQYF; cdr3_nt: TGCAGTGCTAGAGATCTTGGGGTCTGGACCAACTACGAGCAGTACTTC
v_call: TRBV10-3; d_call: TRBD2; clone_size: many; j_call: TRBJ2-5; cdr3_aa: CAISGGLVDVGGTQYF; cdr3_nt: TGTGCCATCAGTGGGGGACTAGTGGATGTCGGAGGGACCCAGTACTTC
v_call: TRBV20-1; d_call: .; clone_size: many; j_call: TRBJ2-1; cdr3_aa: CSARVRGGSLYNEQFF; cdr3_nt: TGCAGTGCTAGAGTCCGTGGGGGGAGTCTATACAATGAGCAGTTCTTC
v_call: TRBV20-1; d_call: TRBD1; clone_size: many; j_call: TRBJ2-5; cdr3_aa: CSARVPVTGSKETQYF; cdr3_nt: TGCAGTGCTAGAGTCCCCGTGACAGGGAGCAAAGAGACCCAGTACTTC
v_call: TRBV14; d_call: .; clone_size: few; j_call: TRBJ2-1; cdr3_aa: CASSQAFYSSYNEQFF; cdr3_nt: TGTGCCAGCAGCCAGGCTTTCTATAGCTCCTACAATGAGCAGTTCTTC
v_call: TRBV20-1; d_call: TRBD1; clone_size: many; j_call: TRBJ1-5; cdr3_aa: CSTWDRIQPQHF; cdr3_nt: TGCAGTACATGGGACAGGATCCAGCCCCAGCATTTT
v_call: TRBV27; d_call: TRBD2; clone_size: .; j_call: TRBJ2-1; cdr3_aa: CASATSGTYNEQFF; cdr3_nt: TGTGCCAGCGCCACTAGCGGGACCTACAATGAGCAGTTCTTC
v_call: TRBV28; d_call: .; clone_size: many; j_call: TRBJ2-2; cdr3_aa: CATGTIGAGELFF; cdr3_nt: TGTGCCACGGGGACAATTGGGGCCGGGGAGCTGTTTTTT
v_call: TRBV5-6; d_call: TRBD1; clone_size: many; j_call: TRBJ1-5; cdr3_aa: CASSLAGGWQPQHF; cdr3_nt: TGTGCCAGCAGCTTGGCAGGGGGCTGGCAGCCCCAGCATTTT
v_call: TRBV20-1; d_call: TRBD2; clone_size: few; j_call: TRBJ2-1; cdr3_aa: CSAETSGRVYDEQFF; cdr3_nt: TGCAGTGCCGAAACTAGCGGGAGAGTGTACGATGAGCAGTTCTTC
v_call: TRBV20-1; d_call: TRBD2; clone_size: many; j_call: TRBJ2-2; cdr3_aa: CSARVNSGSTGELFF; cdr3_nt: TGCAGTGCTAGAGTGAACAGCGGGAGCACCGGGGAGCTGTTTTTT
v_call: TRBV18; d_call: .; clone_size: few; j_call: TRBJ2-7; cdr3_aa: CASSPQLMQQYF; cdr3_nt: TGTGCCAGCTCACCCCAGTTGATGCAGCAGTACTTC
v_call: TRBV4-2; d_call: .; clone_size: many; j_call: TRBJ2-2; cdr3_aa: CASSQDSGRNTGELFF; cdr3_nt: TGTGCCAGCAGCCAAGATAGTGGGCGTAACACCGGGGAGCTGTTTTTT
v_call: TRBV3-1; d_call: TRBD1; clone_size: .; j_call: TRBJ1-2; cdr3_aa: CASSLCGGGVQHGYTF; cdr3_nt: TGTGCCAGCAGCCTATGTGGAGGGGGCGTTCAGCATGGCTACACCTTC
v_call: TRBV29-1; d_call: TRBD1; clone_size: many; j_call: TRBJ1-2; cdr3_aa: CSVVRQGAYGYTF; cdr3_nt: TGCAGCGTTGTACGCCAGGGGGCCTATGGCTACACCTTC
v_call: TRBV30; d_call: .; clone_size: many; j_call: TRBJ1-1; cdr3_aa: CAWTIWPLDTEAFF; cdr3_nt: TGTGCCTGGACCATCTGGCCCCTCGACACTGAAGCTTTCTTT
v_call: TRBV12-3/TRBV12-4; d_call: .; clone_size: many; j_call: TRBJ1-3; cdr3_aa: CASSFRDTIYF; cdr3_nt: TGTGCCAGCAGTTTCCGGGACACCATATATTTT
v_call: TRBV5-1; d_call: .; clone_size: many; j_call: TRBJ1-2; cdr3_aa: CASSLRDTATRNYGYTF; cdr3_nt: TGCGCCAGCAGCCTCCGGGACACCGCAACAAGGAACTATGGCTACACCTTC
v_call: TRBV10-3; d_call: .; clone_size: many; j_call: TRBJ2-7; cdr3_aa: CASCASQLEQYF; cdr3_nt: TGTGCCAGTTGTGCTAGCCAACTCGAGCAGTACTTC
v_call: TRBV30; d_call: TRBD2; clone_size: many; j_call: TRBJ2-2; cdr3_aa: CAWSGLSGDPGELFF; cdr3_nt: TGTGCCTGGAGTGGCCTAAGCGGGGACCCCGGGGAGCTGTTTTTT
v_call: TRBV6-1; d_call: TRBD2; clone_size: few; j_call: TRBJ2-3; cdr3_aa: CASTLAGGSTDTQYF; cdr3_nt: TGTGCCAGCACCTTAGCGGGAGGGAGCACAGATACGCAGTATTTT
v_call: TRBV6-1; d_call: TRBD2; clone_size: many; j_call: TRBJ2-7; cdr3_aa: CASSGIHEQYF; cdr3_nt: TGTGCCAGTAGCGGGATCCACGAGCAGTACTTC
v_call: TRBV18; d_call: TRBD1; clone_size: many; j_call: TRBJ1-4; cdr3_aa: CASSPLDRGVSNEKLFF; cdr3_nt: TGTGCCAGCTCACCCCTCGACAGGGGAGTTTCTAATGAAAAACTGTTTTTT
v_call: TRBV7-2; d_call: .; clone_size: many; j_call: TRBJ2-2; cdr3_aa: CASSPGRENTGELFF; cdr3_nt: TGTGCCAGCAGCCCTGGGCGGGAGAACACCGGGGAGCTGTTTTTT
v_call: TRBV6-2/TRBV6-3; d_call: TRBD2; clone_size: many; j_call: TRBJ2-1; cdr3_aa: CASSYSASGHEQFF; cdr3_nt: TGTGCCAGCAGTTACTCGGCTAGCGGCCATGAGCAGTTCTTC
v_call: TRBV7-2; d_call: .; clone_size: many; j_call: TRBJ2-3; cdr3_aa: CASSLLADTQYF; cdr3_nt: TGTGCCAGCAGCTTACTAGCAGATACGCAGTATTTT
v_call: TRBV18; d_call: .; clone_size: many; j_call: TRBJ2-5; cdr3_aa: CASSGGDEETQYF; cdr3_nt: TGTGCCAGCTCAGGAGGAGACGAAGAGACCCAGTACTTC
v_call: TRBV28; d_call: .; clone_size: many; j_call: TRBJ1-1; cdr3_aa: CASSSSSVGNTEAFF; cdr3_nt: TGTGCCAGCAGTTCCTCCTCGGTAGGGAACACTGAAGCTTTCTTT
v_call: TRBV5-5; d_call: TRBD1; clone_size: many; j_call: TRBJ2-7; cdr3_aa: CASSRGQGIDEQYF; cdr3_nt: TGTGCCAGCAGCCGAGGACAGGGGATTGACGAGCAGTACTTC
v_call: TRBV4-3; d_call: .; clone_size: few; j_call: TRBJ2-1; cdr3_aa: CASSQDSPPLDEQFF; cdr3_nt: TGCGCCAGCAGCCAAGATTCTCCCCCTTTGGATGAGCAGTTCTTC
v_call: TRBV20-1; d_call: TRBD2; clone_size: many; j_call: TRBJ2-3; cdr3_aa: CSARPGLAVSTDTQYF; cdr3_nt: TGCAGTGCTAGACCGGGACTAGCGGTTAGCACAGATACGCAGTATTTT
v_call: TRBV19; d_call: .; clone_size: .; j_call: TRBJ2-3; cdr3_aa: CASSGNSDTQYF; cdr3_nt: TGTGCCAGTAGCGGGAACTCAGATACGCAGTATTTT
v_call: TRBV28; d_call: TRBD1; clone_size: many; j_call: TRBJ2-7; cdr3_aa: CASSFAGTGGLEQYF; cdr3_nt: TGTGCCAGCAGTTTTGCCGGGACAGGGGGCCTCGAGCAGTACTTC
v_call: TRBV28; d_call: .; clone_size: many; j_call: TRBJ1-5; cdr3_aa: CASRTEEVGSPQHF; cdr3_nt: TGTGCCAGCAGGACGGAGGAGGTTGGCAGCCCCCAGCATTTT
v_call: TRBV4-3; d_call: .; clone_size: many; j_call: TRBJ2-5; cdr3_aa: CASSQSLDSSKYF; cdr3_nt: TGCGCCAGCAGCCAATCCCTGGACAGTTCGAAGTACTTC
v_call: TRBV20-1; d_call: .; clone_size: many; j_call: TRBJ1-6; cdr3_aa: CSARETGFNSPLHF; cdr3_nt: TGCAGTGCTAGGGAAACAGGGTTTAATTCACCCCTCCACTTT
v_call: TRBV11-2; d_call: TRBD1; clone_size: few; j_call: TRBJ1-5; cdr3_aa: CASSQATGANQPQHF; cdr3_nt: TGTGCCAGCAGCCAAGCAACAGGGGCCAATCAGCCCCAGCATTTT
v_call: TRBV7-9; d_call: .; clone_size: .; j_call: TRBJ1-3; cdr3_aa: CASSLTIGSGNTIYF; cdr3_nt: TGTGCCAGCAGCTTAACAATCGGCTCTGGAAACACCATATATTTT
v_call: TRBV19; d_call: .; clone_size: .; j_call: TRBJ2-4; cdr3_aa: CASSGTGNKNIQYF; cdr3_nt: TGTGCCAGTAGTGGAACAGGGAACAAAAACATTCAGTACTTC
v_call: TRBV28; d_call: .; clone_size: many; j_call: TRBJ1-2; cdr3_aa: CASSLTGTTYGYTF; cdr3_nt: TGTGCCAGCAGTTTGACCGGGACAACCTATGGCTACACCTTC
v_call: TRBV30; d_call: .; clone_size: many; j_call: TRBJ1-1; cdr3_aa: CAWSVSGPTEAFF; cdr3_nt: TGTGCCTGGAGTGTCTCGGGGCCCACTGAAGCTTTCTTT
v_call: TRBV2; d_call: TRBD2; clone_size: many; j_call: TRBJ2-1; cdr3_aa: CASSEESGRTNEQFF; cdr3_nt: TGTGCCAGCAGTGAAGAAAGCGGGAGGACCAATGAGCAGTTCTTC
v_call: TRBV9; d_call: .; clone_size: many; j_call: TRBJ1-4; cdr3_aa: CASSTRGAVDEKLFF; cdr3_nt: TGTGCCAGCAGCACCCGGGGAGCCGTAGATGAAAAACTGTTTTTT
v_call: TRBV25-1; d_call: .; clone_size: once; j_call: TRBJ1-2; cdr3_aa: CASSHYGYTF; cdr3_nt: TGTGCCAGTTCGCACTATGGCTACACCTTC